These 13 T cell receptor beta chains came from one sample sequenced in a study of Graves' ophthalmopathy and Graves' hyperthyroidism. RNA served as the template for amplifying TCR beta CDR3 regions. HTBI-primed first-round RT-PCR preceded second-round multiplex PCR. TCRdb reprocessed the multiplex PCR reads with MiXCR, giving one entry per CDR3 protein. The data show around 1,000,000 distinct CDR3 sequences, about 35% seen once. The sample was peripheral blood or thyroid tissue (not recorded which). All receptors come from an adult man with Graves' hyperthyroidism.

V is TRBV10-3 and J is TRBJ2-5, with D possibly matching TRBD1 (6 bases). V was pared by 6 bases and J by 7 bases, with 15 bases between. The CDR3 extends over 13 amino acids. CDR1 and CDR2 (germline): ENHRY, SYGVKD. The CDR3 here is CAISEQGLATQYF. As DNA, the CDR3 is TGTGCCATCAGCGAACAGGGTCTGGCGACCCAGTACTTC.

The chain carries TRBV19 and TRBJ1-2; no firm D call. Germline V lookup: CDR1 LNHDA, CDR2 SQIVND (reference sequence). The V end was cut by 3 bases, the J end by 2 bases, with 10 bases between. This CDR3 is 14 amino acids long. DNA of the CDR3: TGTGCCAGTAGTATCCTCCAGGCGAACTATGGCTACACCTTC. Amino acid sequence: CASSILQANYGYTF.

The chain has TRBV24-1 and TRBJ1-1; a possible D gene is TRBD1 (5 bases). Trimming shortened V by 4 bases and J by 8 bases, and 16 bases separated the two germline ends. This CDR3 comprises 14 residues. CDR1 KGHDR and CDR2 SFDVKD come from the germline V gene. CDR3 sequence (DNA): TGTGCCACCAGTGACTCAGACTCGACAGTAGAAGCTTTCTTT. It translates to CATSDSDSTVEAFF.

This clonotype was seen once. The V and J genes are TRBV10-3 and TRBJ1-5; 10 bases map to TRBD1. J lost 7 bases, V lost 10 bases, and 10 bases had no gene match. Per germline, CDR1 ENHRY and CDR2 SYGVKD. This CDR3 region has 14 residues. The CDR3 loop reads CATSGTGERQPQHF. CDR3 DNA: TGTGCCACTTCCGGGACAGGGGAACGACAGCCCCAGCATTTT.

This clonotype came up many times. The chain joins TRBV30 to TRBJ2-6, with 8 bases fitting TRBD1. Germline trimming cut 3 bases from V and 0 bases from J; bases unmatched to any gene: 7. The CDR3 runs to 17 residues. Germline V gene sequence: CDR1 GTSNPN, CDR2 SVGIG (reference sequence). The CDR3 protein is CAWRFGQGNSGANVLTF. CDR3 in DNA: TGTGCCTGGAGGTTCGGACAGGGAAACTCTGGGGCCAACGTCCTGACTTTC.

The J gene is TRBJ2-2, the V gene TRBV11-2; 9 bases align to TRBD1. The CDR3 loop spans 15 amino acids. Germline lookup yields CDR1 SGHAT and CDR2 FQNNGV. With V trimmed by 5 bases and J by 6 bases, 7 bases remained unmatched. The CDR3 here is CASSITGGVAGELFF. The CDR3 bases are TGTGCCAGCAGCATCACAGGGGGCGTTGCCGGGGAGCTGTTTTTT.

This clonotype has a handful of counts. CDR3: CSVSGTPGSGNTIYF. CDR3 DNA: TGCAGTGTTTCCGGGACACCCGGCTCTGGAAACACCATATATTTT. The J gene is TRBJ1-3, the V gene TRBV20-1; D might be TRBD1 (6 bases). CDR1 DFQATT and CDR2 SNEGSKA come from the germline V gene (reference sequence). V was shortened by 7 bases and J by 0 bases, with 16 bases between the two germline ends. CDR3 length: 15 residues.

The V and J genes are TRBV7-6 and TRBJ1-6, with D perhaps TRBD1 (6 bases). CDR1 and CDR2 from the germline V gene are SGHVS and FNYEAQ. The CDR3 is made up of 15 amino acids. Trimming cost V 6 bases and J 6 bases, with 15 bases left between them. The CDR3 loop is CASSSIRGRNSPLHF. The DNA for the CDR3 is TGTGCCAGCAGTTCCATCAGGGGCCGTAATTCACCCCTCCACTTT. Looking up the rest from reference TRBV7-6 and TRBJ1-6 gives the full variable domain: GAGVSQSPRYKVTKRGQDVALRCDPISGHVSLYWYRQALGQGPEFLTYFNYEAQQDKSGLPNDRFSAERPEGSISTLTIQRTEQRDSAMYRCASSSIRGRNSPLHFGNGTRLTVT.

The rearrangement joins TRBV29-1 to TRBJ1-6, with D hard to call. CDR1 SQVTM and CDR2 ANQGSEA come from the germline V gene. The germline V and J ends were trimmed by 8 bases and 8 bases, with 13 bases remaining between them. The CDR3 runs 12 residues. The CDR3 coding sequence is TGCAGCTTAGAGGGAAACTATTCACCCCTCCACTTT. Translating it yields CSLEGNYSPLHF.

The chain links TRBV28 to TRBJ1-4; tentatively, D is TRBD1 (6 bases). Per the germline V gene, CDR1 is MDHEN and CDR2 is SYDVKM. The ends were cut back, 4 bases at V and 0 bases at J, with 15 bases in the middle. The CDR3 runs 17 residues. CDR3 region: CASSSRLQGSTNEKLFF. The CDR3, as DNA: TGTGCCAGCAGTTCGCGCCTACAGGGTTCAACTAATGAAAAACTGTTTTTT.

The chain carries TRBV20-1 and TRBJ1-4, with D possibly being TRBD1 (5 bases). Germline V gene data show CDR1 as DFQATT and CDR2 as SNEGSKA (reference sequence). The V and J ends lost 3 bases and 10 bases respectively, with 12 bases between them. The CDR3 is made up of 12 amino acids. This CDR3 reads CSASPAGTKLFF. CDR3 in DNA: TGCAGTGCTAGTCCCGCCGGGACAAAACTGTTTTTT.

This clonotype was counted ten times or more. The chain employs TRBV7-8 and TRBJ2-7; 11 nucleotides line up with TRBD1. The J segment lost 3 bases and the V segment lost 2 bases, leaving 3 bases of the junction unmatched. The germline gives CDR1 SGHVS, CDR2 FQNEAQ. The CDR3 spans 15 residues. CDR3 sequence: CASSLRGTGGYEQYF. The CDR3 region has the DNA TGTGCCAGCAGCTTAAGGGGGACAGGGGGCTACGAGCAGTACTTC.

The chain employs TRBV7-2 and TRBJ1-4; possible D gene TRBD1, 5 bases. The V end lost 6 bases, the J end lost 4 bases, and 9 bases lay between the germline ends. CDR3 length: 13 amino acids. Germline loops: CDR1 SGHTA, CDR2 FQGNSA. The CDR3 spells CASRLRGNEKLFF. Here the CDR3 DNA reads TGTGCCAGCAGACTAAGGGGTAATGAAAAACTGTTTTTT.